These T cell receptor beta chains were read from a single sample in a study of cytomegalovirus exposure and HLA in healthy donors. Using immunoSEQ multiplex PCR, the repertoire was profiled, and TCRdb retains in-frame clones only, with some absent. The sample has over 150,000 clones; approximately 70% are singletons. Sequenced: PBMCs. The source is a woman between 18 and 30 years old in good health and CMV-seropositive. CDR3s include the opening cysteine and the closing phenylalanine or tryptophan. The D gene is left open where the match is weak. Size values are once, few and many counts, or a class for expanded clones, and some rows have none.

clone size	V gene	D gene	J gene	CDR3 protein	CDR3 DNA
-	TRBV28	TRBD1	TRBJ1-3	CASSADRPVSGNTIYF	TGTGCCAGCAGTGCGGACAGGCCCGTCTCTGGAAACACCATATATTTT
-	TRBV19	TRBD1	TRBJ2-5	CARTGTVRQETQYF	TGTGCCAGAACCGGGACAGTTAGACAAGAGACCCAGTACTTC
-	TRBV7-3	-	TRBJ2-5	CASSSRGGETQYF	TGTGCCAGCAGCTCAAGGGGGGGGGAGACCCAGTACTTC
-	TRBV25-1	-	TRBJ2-7	CASGESGVGNYEQYF	TGTGCCAGCGGTGAGTCAGGGGTGGGTAACTACGAGCAGTACTTC
few	TRBV21-1	-	TRBJ1-2	CASSKKKTDNYGYTF	TGTGCCAGCAGCAAAAAAAAGACAGATAACTATGGCTACACCTTC
few	TRBV9	-	TRBJ1-5	CASSGHPNQPQHF	TGTGCCAGCAGCGGGCACCCAAATCAGCCCCAGCATTTT
-	TRBV15	-	TRBJ2-5	CATSRDMGAQETQYF	TGTGCCACCAGCAGAGATATGGGAGCCCAAGAGACCCAGTACTTC
-	TRBV6-5	-	TRBJ1-1	CASKREDTEAFF	TGTGCCAGCAAGAGGGAGGACACTGAAGCTTTCTTT
-	TRBV6-5	-	TRBJ1-1	CASSYRRGLGAEAFF	TGTGCCAGCAGTTACCGAAGGGGCTTGGGCGCTGAAGCTTTCTTT
-	TRBV6-1	-	TRBJ1-5	CASRPINQPQHF	TGTGCCAGCCGCCCTATAAATCAGCCCCAGCATTTT
once	TRBV5-6	TRBD1	TRBJ1-1	CASSSYGDRVWNTEAFF	TGTGCCAGCAGCTCCTATGGTGACAGGGTATGGAACACTGAAGCTTTCTTT
-	TRBV7-9	-	TRBJ1-4	CASSLFGGVTNEKLFF	TGTGCCAGCAGCTTATTCGGCGGAGTTACTAATGAAAAACTGTTTTTT
-	TRBV2	TRBD2	TRBJ2-7	CASSEGGFSYEQYF	TGTGCCAGCAGTGAGGGGGGGTTCTCCTACGAGCAGTACTTC
once	TRBV4-2	-	TRBJ2-7	CASNQERTVDYEQYF	TGTGCCAGCAACCAGGAGAGGACAGTCGACTACGAGCAGTACTTC
-	TRBV28	TRBD2	TRBJ2-2	CASSVGTSGNTGELFF	TGTGCCAGCAGTGTTGGGACTAGCGGGAACACCGGGGAGCTGTTTTTT
-	TRBV4-1	TRBD1	TRBJ1-2	CASSLSGTGVYGYTF	TGCGCCAGCAGCCTAAGCGGGACAGGGGTTTATGGCTACACCTTC
-	TRBV4-2	-	TRBJ1-4	CASSQAQGLEKLFF	TGTGCCAGCAGCCAAGCTCAGGGCCTAGAAAAACTGTTTTTT
-	TRBV5-4	TRBD2	TRBJ2-3	CASSRPGGLAGGPTTDTQYF	TGTGCCAGCAGTCGACCCGGCGGACTAGCGGGGGGACCAACCACAGATACGCAGTATTTT
few	TRBV5-4	TRBD1	TRBJ1-4	CASSWRTGVVREKLFF	TGTGCCAGCAGCTGGCGAACAGGGGTGGTACGTGAAAAACTGTTTTTT
-	TRBV2	-	TRBJ1-3	CASRALDNSGNTIYF	TGTGCCAGCAGGGCCCTCGATAACTCTGGAAACACCATATATTTT
-	TRBV28	-	TRBJ2-3	CASSTSWGGADTQYF	-
-	TRBV7-8	-	TRBJ1-1	CASSLVGGGGTEAFF	TGTGCCAGCAGCTTAGTTGGTGGGGGAGGCACTGAAGCTTTCTTT
few	TRBV4-2	-	TRBJ1-5	CASSQGTKDQPQHF	TGTGCCAGCAGCCAAGGGACAAAGGATCAGCCCCAGCATTTT
-	TRBV27	TRBD1	TRBJ1-6	CASSLQGNSPLHF	TGTGCCAGTTCATTACAGGGGAATTCACCCCTCCACTTT
once	TRBV5-6	TRBD1	TRBJ2-7	CASSLSDREYEQYF	TGTGCCAGCAGCTTGTCGGACAGGGAGTACGAGCAGTACTTC
-	TRBV2	TRBD1	TRBJ1-1	CASRTGQGLEAFF	TGTGCCAGCAGGACTGGACAGGGGTTGGAGGCTTTCTTT
-	TRBV25-1	-	TRBJ2-2	CASSEARDTGELFF	TGTGCCAGCAGTGAAGCCAGGGACACCGGGGAGCTGTTTTTT
-	TRBV6-1	-	TRBJ1-2	CASSEAIRGPKFYGYTF	TGTGCCAGCAGTGAGGCTATCCGCGGGCCGAAGTTTTATGGCTACACCTTC
-	TRBV11-2	-	TRBJ1-3	CASSLSTSGNTIYF	TGTGCCAGCAGCTTATCTACCTCTGGAAACACCATATATTTT
few	TRBV11-2	-	TRBJ1-1	CASSLGGVAFF	TGTGCCAGCAGCTTAGGGGGGGTGGCTTTCTTT
-	TRBV6-4	-	TRBJ2-7	CASSEVLTYEQYF	TGTGCCAGCAGTGAAGTTCTAACCTACGAGCAGTACTTC
-	TRBV15	TRBD1	TRBJ2-7	CATSLIGQGACEQYF	TGTGCCACCAGTCTGATTGGACAGGGGGCATGCGAGCAGTACTTC
few	TRBV27	TRBD1	TRBJ2-7	CASSVGQGTYEQYF	TGTGCCAGCAGTGTTGGACAGGGAACCTACGAGCAGTACTTC
-	TRBV7-2	TRBD1	TRBJ1-1	CASSQGPGTGGKAFF	TGTGCCAGCAGTCAGGGCCCCGGGACAGGGGGGAAAGCTTTCTTT
-	TRBV7-9	-	TRBJ2-5	CASTTTTNETQYF	TGTGCCAGCACCACTACTACAAACGAGACCCAGTACTTC
few	TRBV11-1	-	TRBJ2-5	CASSLAEGYGDWETQYF	TGTGCCAGCAGCTTAGCGGAGGGGTACGGCGATTGGGAGACCCAGTACTTC
-	TRBV10-3	TRBD2	TRBJ2-5	CAISESGAGGSQETQYF	TGTGCCATCAGTGAGTCGGGAGCGGGGGGGAGCCAAGAGACCCAGTACTTC
few	TRBV7-3	TRBD1	TRBJ1-2	CASSLSRTGNGYTF	TGTGCCAGCAGCTTAAGTCGGACAGGGAATGGCTACACCTTC
-	TRBV6-6	TRBD2	TRBJ2-1	CASSYGLGLASNEQFF	TGTGCCAGCAGTTACGGATTAGGACTAGCTTCGAATGAGCAGTTCTTC
-	TRBV30	-	TRBJ1-3	CAWSPYVSGNTIYF	TGTGCCTGGAGTCCTTATGTGTCTGGAAACACCATATATTTT
-	TRBV4-2	TRBD1	TRBJ1-1	CASSQEAEAGGTEAFF	TGTGCCAGCAGCCAAGAAGCGGAAGCAGGGGGCACTGAAGCTTTCTTT
-	TRBV5-6	TRBD2	TRBJ2-5	CASSWLGGKQETQYF	TGTGCCAGCAGCTGGCTCGGGGGGAAGCAAGAGACCCAGTACTTC
-	TRBV4-1	-	TRBJ1-1	CASSRGGHGNTEAFF	TGCGCCAGCAGCCGAGGGGGACATGGGAACACTGAAGCTTTCTTT
once	TRBV7-8	-	TRBJ2-5	CASSPGRAQETQYF	TGTGCCAGCAGCCCGGGCAGGGCCCAAGAGACCCAGTACTTC
-	TRBV6-6	-	TRBJ1-2	CASSYSTRHHFYGYTF	TGTGCCAGCAGTTATTCGACAAGACACCACTTCTATGGCTACACCTTC
-	TRBV13	-	TRBJ1-2	CASSPRSPLGRPNYGYTF	TGTGCCAGCAGCCCTAGATCCCCGCTAGGGAGGCCTAACTATGGCTACACCTTC